Listed below are T cell receptor beta chains from one sample, sequenced in a study of blood T cell repertoires in COVID-19. TCRdb's table, derived via immunoSEQ multiplex PCR, lists solely in-frame clones and lacks some. The table lists about 33,000 clones, nearly 90% of them singletons. What was sequenced was peripheral blood. These receptors all come from a human donor in a cohort sampled during active COVID-19. Each CDR3 is given with its conserved first and last residue.

J	V	CDR3
TRBJ2-3	TRBV7-6	CASSSAPSTSGALGDTQYF
TRBJ1-3	TRBV30	CAWISGAGNTIYF
TRBJ1-1	TRBV18	CASSPRGLANTEAFF
TRBJ1-1	TRBV7-2	CASSLVGRSTEAFF
TRBJ2-1	TRBV10-3	CAIGTGGPNNEQFF
TRBJ2-7	TRBV4-1	CASSQPDKYEQYF
TRBJ1-1	TRBV30	CAWSPWGAEAFF
TRBJ1-1	TRBV24-1	CATSDRGNTEAFF
TRBJ2-1	TRBV7-8	CASSQPPWRGAYNEQFF
TRBJ2-7	TRBV27	CASSPSRDSYPYEQYF
TRBJ2-7	TRBV3-1/TRBV3-2	CASSQGVQRGRNEQYF
TRBJ1-1	TRBV10-2	CASTEAGNTEAFF
TRBJ1-1	TRBV27	CASSSTGDTYMNTEAFF
TRBJ2-1	TRBV4-1	CASSLDTPSYNEQFF
TRBJ2-4	TRBV5-1	CASSFSGGALNIQYF
TRBJ2-2	TRBV5-1	CASSLDFSGELFF
TRBJ2-7	TRBV11-2	CASSLGTGPDEQYF
TRBJ1-1	TRBV3-1/TRBV3-2	CASSQGAYRGLTEAFF
TRBJ2-7	TRBV3-1/TRBV3-2	CASSPRGGEQYF
TRBJ2-5	TRBV4-1	CASSHRAGTETQYF
TRBJ1-1	TRBV4-2	CASSQDGVRTGHMNTEAFF
TRBJ1-5	TRBV19	CASSIDPGQAVNQPQHF
TRBJ2-1	TRBV24-1	CATGGRTNEQFF
TRBJ2-7	TRBV13	CASSLGSSGEYEQYF
TRBJ1-3	TRBV30	CAWSGHLSGNTIYF
TRBJ2-3	TRBV30	CAWSQTTHTDTQYF
TRBJ2-5	TRBV30	CAWRGPDRETQYF
TRBJ2-7	TRBV13	CASSLSGWPEYSYEQYF
TRBJ1-5	TRBV12-5	CASGLVRGQGAGGLQPQHF
TRBJ1-1	TRBV29-1	CSVEGPDQAFF
TRBJ1-1	TRBV12-3/TRBV12-4	CASRPEGNTEAFF
TRBJ2-4	TRBV27	CASSQQGAKNIQYF
TRBJ1-1	TRBV7-2	CASSFRQGTEAFF
TRBJ1-4	TRBV5-1	CASSSPDRGREKLFF
TRBJ2-1	TRBV28	CASSLGGGGNEQFF